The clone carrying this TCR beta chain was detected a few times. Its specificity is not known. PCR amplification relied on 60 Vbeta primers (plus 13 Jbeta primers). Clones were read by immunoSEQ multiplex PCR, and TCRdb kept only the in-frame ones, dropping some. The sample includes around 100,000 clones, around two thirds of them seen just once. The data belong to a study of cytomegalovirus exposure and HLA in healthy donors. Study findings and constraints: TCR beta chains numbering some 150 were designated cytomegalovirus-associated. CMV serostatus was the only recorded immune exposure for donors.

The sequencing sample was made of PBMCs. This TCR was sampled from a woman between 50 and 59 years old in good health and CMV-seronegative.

As DNA, the CDR3 is TGTGCCAGCAGCCCCCTAGCGGCTAGTAGCACAGATACGCAGTATTTT. Its protein product is CASSPLAASSTDTQYF. This sequence joins TRBV7-2 and TRBJ2-3, with 7 bases lining up with TRBD2. In germline, CDR1 is SGHTA, CDR2 FQGNSA. With 5 bases clipped from V and 0 bases from J, the junction kept 8 bases outside the gene matches. This CDR3 is built from 16 residues. Based on the CDR3 plus reference TRBV7-2 and TRBJ2-3, the full variable domain is GAGVSQSPSNKVTEKGKDVELRCDPISGHTALYWYRQSLGQGLEFLIYFQGNSAPDKSGLPSDRFSAERTGGSVSTLTIQRTQQEDSAVYLCASSPLAASSTDTQYFGPGTRLTVL.